Only a few counts were recorded for the clone carrying this T cell receptor (beta chain). This sample's TCRbeta library carried unique molecular identifier barcodes. TCRdb recomputed calls from the PCR reads with MiXCR, one row per CDR3 protein. This table holds over 550,000 distinct CDR3 sequences, 8% to 11% found once. This sample was taken from a study of T-cell reconstitution after alpha-beta-depleted transplantation in children. The germline V gene encodes CDR1 SQVTM and CDR2 ANQGSEA. The CDR3 loop spans 13 amino acids. The J segment lost 1 base and the V segment lost 6 bases, leaving 3 bases of the junction unmatched.

The clonotype was recovered from a human donor who donated a stem cell graft to a child with acute myeloid leukemia. The sequencing used PBMCs from the stem cell graft donor, collected from the stem cell graft. This chain joins TRBV29-1 and TRBJ1-1; 9 bases are a match to TRBD1. This CDR3 reads CSVRDRENTEAFF. The CDR3 region has the DNA TGCAGCGTACGGGACAGGGAGAACACTGAAGCTTTCTTT.